This T cell receptor (beta chain) appears in the sequencing data of a study of blood T cell repertoires in COVID-19. Study overall: Samples of COVID-19 (acute and convalescent) were obtained from the United States, Italy and Spain.

In terms of age and location, participants ranged from roughly 18 to 90 years and lived in under 30 US areas. Original processing notes: Estimation of nucleated cell counts relied on the amplification of reference gene primers. Assay: immunoSEQ multiplex PCR; the TCRdb copy retains only in-frame clones and omits some. D and trimming were read from the DNA, whereas the V and J calls and clone size are those reported in that table. The sample contains around 320,000 clones, under 90% of which appear only once. The clonotype was recovered from a woman aged 50 to 60 who had been exposed to COVID-19. Sample: PBMCs or T cells enriched from blood (not recorded which).

The CDR3 nucleotides are TGTGCCAGCAGCGTAGATCAGGGAAGGTTTGAAAAACTGTTTTTT. Translation: CASSVDQGRFEKLFF. The chain recombines TRBV9 with TRBJ1-4; tentative D call: TRBD1 (5 bases). This CDR3 spans 15 amino acids. Between the trimmed V and J ends, which lost 0 bases and 7 bases, there was a span of 13 bases. The germline V gene encodes CDR1 SGDLS and CDR2 YYNGEE.